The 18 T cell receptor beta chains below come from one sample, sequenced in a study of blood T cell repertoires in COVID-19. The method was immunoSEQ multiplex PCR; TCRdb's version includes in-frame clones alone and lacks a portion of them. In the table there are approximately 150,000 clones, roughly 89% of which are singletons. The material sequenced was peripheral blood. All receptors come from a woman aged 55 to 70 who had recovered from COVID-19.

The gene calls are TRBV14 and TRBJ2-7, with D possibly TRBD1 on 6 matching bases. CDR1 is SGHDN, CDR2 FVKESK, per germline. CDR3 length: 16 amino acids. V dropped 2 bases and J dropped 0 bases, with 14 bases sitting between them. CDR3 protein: CASSQFQGFSSYEQYF. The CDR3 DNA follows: TGTGCCAGCAGCCAATTCCAGGGGTTCAGCTCCTACGAGCAGTACTTC. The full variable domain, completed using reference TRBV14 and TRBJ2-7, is EAGVTQFPSHSVIEKGQTVTLRCDPISGHDNLYWYRRVMGKEIKFLLHFVKESKQDESGMPNNRFLAERTGGTYSTLKVQPAELEDSGVYFCASSQFQGFSSYEQYFGPGTRLTVT.

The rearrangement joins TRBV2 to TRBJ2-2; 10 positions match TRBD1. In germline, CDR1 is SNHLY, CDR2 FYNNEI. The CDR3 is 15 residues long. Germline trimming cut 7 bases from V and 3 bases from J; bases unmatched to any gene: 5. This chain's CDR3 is CASKGTGADTGELFF. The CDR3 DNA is TGTGCCAGCAAAGGGACAGGGGCGGACACCGGGGAGCTGTTTTTT.

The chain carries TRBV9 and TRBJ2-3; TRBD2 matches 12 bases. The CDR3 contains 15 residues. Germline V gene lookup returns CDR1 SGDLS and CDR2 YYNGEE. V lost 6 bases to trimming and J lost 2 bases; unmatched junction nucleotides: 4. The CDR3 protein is CASTRLAGATDTQYF. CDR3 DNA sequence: TGTGCCAGCACACGACTAGCGGGGGCCACAGATACGCAGTATTTT.

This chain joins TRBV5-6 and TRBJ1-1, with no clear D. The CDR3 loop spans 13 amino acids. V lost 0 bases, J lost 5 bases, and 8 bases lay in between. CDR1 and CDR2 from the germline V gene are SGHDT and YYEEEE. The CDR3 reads CASSLGSGTEAFF. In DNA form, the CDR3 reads TGTGCCAGCAGCTTGGGAAGCGGGACTGAAGCTTTCTTT.

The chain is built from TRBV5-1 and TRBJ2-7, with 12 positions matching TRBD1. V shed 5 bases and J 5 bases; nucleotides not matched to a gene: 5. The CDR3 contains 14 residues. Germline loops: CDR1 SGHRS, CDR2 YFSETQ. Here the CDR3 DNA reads TGCGCCAGCAGATGGGGGACAGGGGGCGACGAGCAGTACTTC. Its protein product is CASRWGTGGDEQYF.

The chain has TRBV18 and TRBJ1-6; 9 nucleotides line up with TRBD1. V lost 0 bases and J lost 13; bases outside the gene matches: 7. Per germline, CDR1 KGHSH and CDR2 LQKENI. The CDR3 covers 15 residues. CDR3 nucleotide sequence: TGTGCCAGCTCACCACCACAGGGGGCCCACCGTCCCCTCCACTTT. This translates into CASSPPQGAHRPLHF.

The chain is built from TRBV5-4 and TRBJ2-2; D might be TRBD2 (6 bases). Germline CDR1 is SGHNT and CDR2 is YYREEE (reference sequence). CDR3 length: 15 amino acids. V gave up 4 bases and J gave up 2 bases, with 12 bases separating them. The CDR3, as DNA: TGTGCCAGCAGCCCCGGGACTCACAACACCGGGGAGCTGTTTTTT. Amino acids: CASSPGTHNTGELFF.

The CDR3 nucleotides read TGTGCCAGTAGTATGGGACTAGCGGTTTTGTCGGAGACCCAGTACTTC. It translates to CASSMGLAVLSETQYF. The rearrangement joins TRBV19 to TRBJ2-5; 11 bases align to TRBD2. The germline gives CDR1 LNHDA, CDR2 SQIVND (reference sequence). V shed 3 bases and J 5 bases; nucleotides not matched to a gene: 8. This CDR3 is built from 16 residues.

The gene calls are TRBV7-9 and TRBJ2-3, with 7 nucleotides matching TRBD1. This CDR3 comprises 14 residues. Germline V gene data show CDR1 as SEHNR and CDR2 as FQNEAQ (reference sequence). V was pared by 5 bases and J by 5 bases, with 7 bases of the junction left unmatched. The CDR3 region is CASSTTGAGDTQYF. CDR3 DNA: TGTGCCAGCAGCACTACAGGGGCCGGAGATACGCAGTATTTT.

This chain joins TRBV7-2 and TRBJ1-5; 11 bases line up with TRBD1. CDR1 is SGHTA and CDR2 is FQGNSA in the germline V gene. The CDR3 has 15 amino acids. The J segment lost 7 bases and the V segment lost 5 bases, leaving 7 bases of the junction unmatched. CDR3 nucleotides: TGTGCCAGCAGCACACTGGGACAGGGGGGCCAGCCCCAGCATTTT. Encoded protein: CASSTLGQGGQPQHF.

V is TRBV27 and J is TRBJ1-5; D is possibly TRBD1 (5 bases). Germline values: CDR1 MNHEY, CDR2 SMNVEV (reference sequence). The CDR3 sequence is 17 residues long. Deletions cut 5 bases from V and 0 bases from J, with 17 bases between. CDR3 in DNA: TGTGCCAGCAGTCGAACAGGCTGGGATTTTAGCAATCAGCCCCAGCATTTT. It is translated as CASSRTGWDFSNQPQHF.

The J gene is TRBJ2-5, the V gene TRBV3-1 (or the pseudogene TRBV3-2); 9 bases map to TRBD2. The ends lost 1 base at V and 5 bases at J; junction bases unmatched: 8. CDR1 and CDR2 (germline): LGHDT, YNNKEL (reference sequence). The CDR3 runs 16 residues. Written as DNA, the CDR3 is TGTGCCAGCAGCCAAGTGAGCGGGGGGTTAGGTGAGACCCAGTACTTC. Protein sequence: CASSQVSGGLGETQYF.

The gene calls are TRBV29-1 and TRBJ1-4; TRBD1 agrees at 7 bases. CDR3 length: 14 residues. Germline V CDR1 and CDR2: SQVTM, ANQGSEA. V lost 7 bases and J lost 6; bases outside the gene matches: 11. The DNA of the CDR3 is TGCAGCGCTGCCCGACAGGGCGGGGATGAAAAACTGTTTTTT. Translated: CSAARQGGDEKLFF.

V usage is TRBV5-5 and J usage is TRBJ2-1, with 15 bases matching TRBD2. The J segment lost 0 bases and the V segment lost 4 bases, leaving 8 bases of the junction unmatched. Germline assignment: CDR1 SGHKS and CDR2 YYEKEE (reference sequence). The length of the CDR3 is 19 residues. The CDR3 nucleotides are TGTGCCAGCAGCATAGGGACTAGCGGGGGGCTGAGCTCCTACAATGAGCAGTTCTTC. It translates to CASSIGTSGGLSSYNEQFF.

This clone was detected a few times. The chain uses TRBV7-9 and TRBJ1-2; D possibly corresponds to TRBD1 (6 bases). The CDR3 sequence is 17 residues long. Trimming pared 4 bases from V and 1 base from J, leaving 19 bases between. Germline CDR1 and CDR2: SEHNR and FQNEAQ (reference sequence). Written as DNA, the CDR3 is TGTGCCAGCAGCTCAGAAATGGGACATCTCCTTAACTATGGCTACACCTTC. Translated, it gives CASSSEMGHLLNYGYTF.

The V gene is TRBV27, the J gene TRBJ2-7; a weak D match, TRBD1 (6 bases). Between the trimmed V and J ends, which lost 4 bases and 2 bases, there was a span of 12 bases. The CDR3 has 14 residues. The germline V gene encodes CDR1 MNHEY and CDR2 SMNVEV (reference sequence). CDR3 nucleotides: TGTGCCAGCAGTTCCTCAGGGGTCCCCTACGAGCAGTACTTC. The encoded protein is CASSSSGVPYEQYF.

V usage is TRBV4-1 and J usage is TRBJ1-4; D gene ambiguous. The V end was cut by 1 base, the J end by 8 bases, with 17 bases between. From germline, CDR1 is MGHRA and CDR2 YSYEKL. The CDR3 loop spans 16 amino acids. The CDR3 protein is CASSQAQRGREEKLFF. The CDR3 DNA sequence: TGCGCCAGCAGCCAAGCCCAACGAGGGAGAGAGGAAAAACTGTTTTTT.

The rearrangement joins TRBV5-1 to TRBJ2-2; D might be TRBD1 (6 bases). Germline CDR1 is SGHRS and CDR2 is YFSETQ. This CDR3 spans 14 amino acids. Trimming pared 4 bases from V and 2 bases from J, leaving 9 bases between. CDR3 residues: CASSVTGNTGELFF. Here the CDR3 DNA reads TGCGCCAGCAGCGTGACAGGAAACACCGGGGAGCTGTTTTTT.